This entry lists 5 T cell receptor beta chains sequenced from one sample in a study of blood T cell repertoires in COVID-19. The table came from immunoSEQ multiplex PCR; TCRdb's copy has only in-frame clones and leaves some out. The sample consists of 15,000 or so clones, over 65% of them appearing once. The sequenced material came from peripheral blood. The receptor source for this set is a man between 35 and 55 years old with active or convalescent COVID-19.

This chain uses TRBV9 with TRBJ1-2, with D perhaps TRBD1 (5 bases). CDR3 length equals 12 residues. The V end was cut by 0 bases, the J end by 6 bases, with 6 bases between. Germline V gene lookup returns CDR1 SGDLS and CDR2 YYNGEE. This CDR3 reads CASSVVRDGYTF. Here the CDR3 DNA reads TGTGCCAGCAGCGTAGTCAGGGATGGCTACACCTTC.

This sequence joins TRBV7-2 and TRBJ1-1, with unresolved D. Germline V CDR1 and CDR2: SGHTA, FQGNSA. Trimming removed 2 bases from V and 9 bases from J, with 16 bases in between. The CDR3 contains 14 residues. CDR3 sequence (DNA): TGTGCCAGCAGCTTAATGTCGGTAGAAAGTCAAGCTTTCTTT. This encodes CASSLMSVESQAFF.

This chain uses TRBV28 with TRBJ2-1; 8 nucleotides match TRBD1. Germline V gives CDR1 MDHEN, CDR2 SYDVKM. Losses at the gene ends were 10 bases for V and 7 bases for J; bases not matched to a gene: 6. The CDR3 consists of 12 residues. CDR3 nucleotides: TGTGCCACCACCTGGACAGGGAATGAGCAGTTCTTC. Its protein product is CATTWTGNEQFF.

CDR3: CASSLRLAGGLSHEQYF. The CDR3 DNA reads as TGTGCCAGCAGCTTACGACTAGCGGGGGGGCTTTCCCACGAGCAGTACTTC. V is TRBV7-6 and J is TRBJ2-7; 14 nucleotides align to TRBD2. The J segment lost 5 bases and the V segment lost 2 bases, leaving 8 bases of the junction unmatched. Germline V CDR1 and CDR2: SGHVS, FNYEAQ. This CDR3 region has 17 residues. Full variable domain (outside the CDR3, taken from reference TRBV7-6 and TRBJ2-7): GAGVSQSPRYKVTKRGQDVALRCDPISGHVSLYWYRQALGQGPEFLTYFNYEAQQDKSGLPNDRFSAERPEGSISTLTIQRTEQRDSAMYRCASSLRLAGGLSHEQYFGPGTRLTVT.

The chain recombines TRBV4-3 with TRBJ1-3; 8 nucleotides match TRBD1. The CDR3 contains 17 residues. Germline V gene sequence: CDR1 LGHNA, CDR2 YSLEER. The junction had 15 bases not matched to a gene; V was cut back by 11 bases and J by 0 bases. As DNA, the CDR3 is TGCGCCGGGGAGGACAGGGAACTAACTGGCTCTGGAAACACCATATATTTT. Translation: CAGEDRELTGSGNTIYF.